This T cell receptor (beta chain) came from a study of blood T cell repertoires in COVID-19. As processed by the authors: Reference gene primer amplification yielded estimated nucleated cell counts. Generated by immunoSEQ multiplex PCR, the TCRdb table keeps only in-frame clones and is missing some. The DNA was the basis for D and trimming; V, J and clone size are from that table. Of some 380,000 clones in the sample, about four fifths were seen once. The CDR3 consists of 15 residues. Germline V gene sequence: CDR1 SGHRS, CDR2 YFSETQ. The V end was cut by 5 bases, the J end by 0 bases, with 12 bases between.

Sequenced: peripheral blood. The genes are TRBV5-1 and TRBJ1-5; D possibly corresponds to TRBD1 (6 bases). The receptor was derived from a human donor with acute or convalescent COVID-19. The donor label of this sample is uncertain. The CDR3 spells CASRQGLNSNQPQHF. CDR3 DNA: TGCGCCAGCAGACAGGGATTAAATAGCAATCAGCCCCAGCATTTT. Using reference TRBV5-1 and TRBJ1-5 for the parts outside the CDR3, the full variable domain is KAGVTQTPRYLIKTRGQQVTLSCSPISGHRSVSWYQQTPGQGLQFLFEYFSETQRNKGNFPGRFSGRQFSNSRSEMNVSTLELGDSALYLCASRQGLNSNQPQHFGDGTRLSIL.